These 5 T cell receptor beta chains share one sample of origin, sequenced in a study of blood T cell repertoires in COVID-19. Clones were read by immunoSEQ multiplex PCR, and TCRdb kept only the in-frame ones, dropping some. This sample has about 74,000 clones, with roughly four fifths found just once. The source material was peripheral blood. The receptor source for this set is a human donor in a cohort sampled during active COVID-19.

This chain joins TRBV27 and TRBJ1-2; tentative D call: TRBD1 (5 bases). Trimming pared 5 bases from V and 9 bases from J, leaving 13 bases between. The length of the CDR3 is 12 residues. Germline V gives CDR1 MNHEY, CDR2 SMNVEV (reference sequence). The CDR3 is CASSGSGKSYTF. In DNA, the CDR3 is TGTGCCAGCAGTGGGTCAGGGAAAAGCTACACCTTC.

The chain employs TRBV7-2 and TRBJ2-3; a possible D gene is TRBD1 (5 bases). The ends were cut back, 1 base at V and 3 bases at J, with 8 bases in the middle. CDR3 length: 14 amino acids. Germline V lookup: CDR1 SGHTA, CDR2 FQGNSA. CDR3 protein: CASSLVRQTDTQYF. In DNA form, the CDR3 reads TGTGCCAGCAGCTTAGTCAGACAGACAGATACGCAGTATTTT.

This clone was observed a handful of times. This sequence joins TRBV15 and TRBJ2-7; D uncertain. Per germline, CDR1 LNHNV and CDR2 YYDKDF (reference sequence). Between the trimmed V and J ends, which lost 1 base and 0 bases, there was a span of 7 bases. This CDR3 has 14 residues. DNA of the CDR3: TGTGCCACCAGCAGAGCCCTGAGCTCCTACGAGCAGTACTTC. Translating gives CATSRALSSYEQYF.

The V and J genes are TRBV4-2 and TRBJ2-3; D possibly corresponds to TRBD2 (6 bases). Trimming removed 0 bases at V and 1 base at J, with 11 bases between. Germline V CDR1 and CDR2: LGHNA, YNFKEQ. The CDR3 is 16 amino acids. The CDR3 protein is CASSQERASGTDTQYF. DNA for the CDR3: TGTGCCAGCAGCCAAGAGAGGGCTAGCGGCACAGATACGCAGTATTTT.

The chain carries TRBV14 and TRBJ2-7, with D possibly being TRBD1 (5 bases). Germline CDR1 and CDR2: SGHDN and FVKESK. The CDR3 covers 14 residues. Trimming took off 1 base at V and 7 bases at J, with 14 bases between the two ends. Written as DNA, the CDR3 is TGTGCCAGCAGCCAAGTAATAGGGGCTGTTGAGCAGTACTTC. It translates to CASSQVIGAVEQYF. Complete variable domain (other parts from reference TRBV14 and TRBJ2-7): EAGVTQFPSHSVIEKGQTVTLRCDPISGHDNLYWYRRVMGKEIKFLLHFVKESKQDESGMPNNRFLAERTGGTYSTLKVQPAELEDSGVYFCASSQVIGAVEQYFGPGTRLTVT.